Below are 30 T cell receptor beta chains sequenced from a single sample in a study of blood T cell repertoires in COVID-19. Measured with immunoSEQ multiplex PCR; TCRdb has only the in-frame clones, and not every one. The sample has 30,000 to 40,000 clones, 82% seen once. The sequenced sample consisted of peripheral blood. These receptors were taken from a man older than 75 with active or convalescent COVID-19.

The chain is built from TRBV2 and TRBJ2-1, with D maybe TRBD1 (5 bases). V shed 5 bases and J shed 11 bases, with 13 bases lying between them. The CDR3 runs to 12 residues. Looked up from germline, CDR1 is SNHLY and CDR2 is FYNNEI. In DNA, the CDR3 is TGTGCCAGCAGTATGTTGGGGCCCCAGCAGTTCTTC. Translation gives CASSMLGPQQFF.

The chain is built from TRBV5-1 and TRBJ1-1, with 8 bases identical to TRBD1. V dropped 7 bases and J dropped 6; count of bases not matched to a gene: 11. This CDR3 spans 14 amino acids. CDR1 and CDR2 from the germline V gene are SGHRS and YFSETQ. The chain's CDR3 is CASRPGGDTAEAFF. DNA of the CDR3: TGCGCCAGCCGGCCAGGGGGCGATACCGCTGAAGCTTTCTTT.

This rearrangement joins TRBV3-1 (or the pseudogene TRBV3-2) to TRBJ2-5, with 8 bases aligning to TRBD1. The CDR3 consists of 13 residues. Germline trimming cut 4 bases from V and 4 bases from J; bases unmatched to any gene: 2. Germline-derived CDR1 and CDR2 are LGHDT and YNNKEL (reference sequence). CDR3 coding DNA: TGTGCCAGCAGCCCGGGACAGGTAGAGACCCAGTACTTC. Translated, it gives CASSPGQVETQYF.

This clone occurred a few times. V is TRBV5-4 and J is TRBJ2-1; 12 nucleotides line up with TRBD2. Trimming removed 0 bases from V and 5 bases from J; junction bases left unmatched: 6. The CDR3 contains 17 residues. CDR1 is SGHNT, CDR2 YYREEE, per germline (reference sequence). In nucleotides, the CDR3 is TGTGCCAGCAGCTTGGCCCCTGGACTAGCGGGAAACAATGAGCAGTTCTTC. It encodes CASSLAPGLAGNNEQFF.

The chain has TRBV27 and TRBJ2-3, with 10 bases lining up with TRBD1. The J segment lost 3 bases and the V segment lost 7 bases, leaving 4 bases of the junction unmatched. The CDR3 extends over 14 amino acids. Per germline, CDR1 MNHEY and CDR2 SMNVEV (reference sequence). The chain's CDR3 is CASTTDRGTDTQYF. DNA of the CDR3: TGTGCCAGCACCACGGACAGGGGGACAGATACGCAGTATTTT.

The J gene is TRBJ2-7, the V gene TRBV19; tentatively, D is TRBD1 (6 bases). Germline V gives CDR1 LNHDA, CDR2 SQIVND (reference sequence). The V gene lost 7 bases and the J gene lost 5 bases, with 15 bases spanning the gap. The CDR3 is 13 residues long. The CDR3 loop is CASMVPGADEQYF. In DNA form, the CDR3 reads TGTGCCAGTATGGTCCCAGGGGCCGACGAGCAGTACTTC.

This clone appeared a few times. The CDR3: CASSSADKANYGYTF. The CDR3 DNA reads as TGTGCCAGCAGCTCCGCCGACAAAGCTAACTATGGCTACACCTTC. The chain uses TRBV5-4 and TRBJ1-2, with no clear D. The V end was cut by 3 bases, the J end by 0 bases, with 12 bases between. Germline V gene data show CDR1 as SGHNT and CDR2 as YYREEE (reference sequence). The CDR3 totals 15 residues. Full variable domain (outside the CDR3, taken from reference TRBV5-4 and TRBJ1-2): ETGVTQSPTHLIKTRGQQVTLRCSSQSGHNTVSWYQQALGQGPQFIFQYYREEENGRGNFPPRFSGLQFPNYSSELNVNALELDDSALYLCASSSADKANYGYTFGSGTRLTVV.

J is TRBJ2-6 and V is TRBV18, with a tentative D call TRBD2 (5 bases). Germline CDR1 and CDR2: KGHSH and LQKENI. The V gene lost 3 bases and the J gene lost 2 bases, with 17 bases spanning the gap. The CDR3 contains 18 residues. CDR3 sequence reads: CASSPSPGKITGANVLTF. The CDR3 DNA follows: TGTGCCAGCTCACCCTCCCCCGGGAAAATAACTGGGGCCAACGTCCTGACTTTC.

This CDR3 is CASSGTSGREYF. The CDR3 nucleotides read TGTGCCAGCAGTGGGACTAGCGGGAGGGAGTACTTC. V gene TRBV2 combines with J gene TRBJ2-5; TRBD2 agrees at 15 bases. Germline CDR1 is SNHLY and CDR2 is FYNNEI. V trimming: 4 bases; J trimming: 12 bases; junction bases outside the gene matches: 0. This CDR3 contains 12 residues. The full variable domain, with the rest looked up from reference TRBV2 and TRBJ2-5, is EPEVTQTPSHQVTQMGQEVILRCVPISNHLYFYWYRQILGQKVEFLVSFYNNEISEKSEIFDDQFSVERPDGSNFTLKIRSTKLEDSAMYFCASSGTSGREYFGPGTRLLVL.

This sequence joins TRBV19 and TRBJ1-6; D is uncertain. The CDR3 is made up of 13 amino acids. Trimming cost V 6 bases and J 8 bases, with 11 bases left between them. The germline V gene has CDR1 LNHDA and CDR2 SQIVND (reference sequence). The DNA of the CDR3 is TGTGCCAGTAGGACCCCCGGGGATTCACCCCTCCACTTT. Protein product: CASRTPGDSPLHF. Drawing the rest from reference TRBV19 and TRBJ1-6, the complete variable domain is DGGITQSPKYLFRKEGQNVTLSCEQNLNHDAMYWYRQDPGQGLRLIYYSQIVNDFQKGDIAEGYSVSREKKESFPLTVTSAQKNPTAFYLCASRTPGDSPLHFGNGTRLTVT.

The rearrangement links TRBV7-2 to TRBJ2-7; tentatively, D is TRBD2 (6 bases). The CDR3 is 13 amino acids. Trimming left V 4 bases short and J 2 bases short, with 9 bases between. Germline V gene sequence: CDR1 SGHTA, CDR2 FQGNSA. For the CDR3, the DNA is TGTGCCAGCAGCTCAAGGAGGGCCTACGAGCAGTACTTC. Amino acids: CASSSRRAYEQYF.

The chain recombines TRBV29-1 with TRBJ2-3; 11 nucleotides match TRBD1. CDR1 is SQVTM, CDR2 ANQGSEA, per germline. With 1 base clipped from V and 7 bases from J, the junction kept 28 bases outside the gene matches. This CDR3 contains 22 residues. The CDR3 DNA is TGCAGCGTTGAAGGTGGACGGACCTGGACAGGGGGCGAAGGACGGGCCCTAAATACGCAGTATTTT. Its protein product is CSVEGGRTWTGGEGRALNTQYF.

The chain is built from TRBV7-2 and TRBJ2-7; the D is unclear. Trimming shortened V by 5 bases and J by 6 bases, and 14 bases separated the two germline ends. Germline V CDR1 and CDR2: SGHTA, FQGNSA. The CDR3 has 13 residues. The CDR3 sequence is CASSPITVTEQYF. As DNA, the CDR3 is TGTGCCAGCAGCCCAATTACAGTTACCGAGCAGTACTTC.

The genes are TRBV24-1 and TRBJ2-1, with D perhaps matching TRBD1 (6 bases). The CDR3 runs 16 residues. V dropped 0 bases and J dropped 3 bases, with 11 bases sitting between them. The V gene's germline CDR1 is KGHDR and CDR2 SFDVKD. This CDR3 is CATSDLRAGDYNEQFF. The CDR3 DNA reads as TGTGCCACCAGTGATTTGAGGGCAGGGGACTACAATGAGCAGTTCTTC.

This chain links TRBV11-3 with TRBJ2-7, with 7 bases identical to TRBD1. V gave up 4 bases and J gave up 5 bases; unmatched junction bases: 8. Germline CDR1 reads SGHNT; CDR2 reads YENEEA. The CDR3 consists of 14 residues. The CDR3 loop reads CASSWSRDSNEQYF. CDR3 sequence (DNA): TGTGCCAGCAGCTGGAGCCGGGACAGCAACGAGCAGTACTTC.

The chain links TRBV7-9 to TRBJ1-2; possibly TRBD1 for D (5 bases). Looked up from germline, CDR1 is SEHNR and CDR2 is FQNEAQ (reference sequence). The CDR3 covers 13 residues. V gave up 2 bases and J gave up 6 bases, with 10 bases separating them. The CDR3 region has the DNA TGTGCCAGCAGCTTAAACCAGGGCAATGGCTACACCTTC. It codes for CASSLNQGNGYTF.

The CDR3 DNA reads as TGTGCCAGCAGTTACTCGATTGATTGGCAGGGGGGCTATGGCTACACCTTC. Protein: CASSYSIDWQGGYGYTF. V and J are TRBV6-2 or TRBV6-3 and TRBJ1-2; 7 nucleotides agree with TRBD1. Germline loops: CDR1 MNHEY, CDR2 SVGEGT. The V gene end was trimmed by 0 bases and the J gene end by 4 bases; junction bases not matched to a gene: 11. This CDR3 region has 17 residues.

The sample holds one count of this clone. J is TRBJ1-1 and V is TRBV11-2; D gene ambiguous. The V gene lost 1 base and the J gene lost 4 bases, with 13 bases spanning the gap. This CDR3 spans 15 amino acids. Germline V gives CDR1 SGHAT, CDR2 FQNNGV. CDR3 in amino acids: CASSLAGSLGTEAFF. Here the CDR3 DNA reads TGTGCCAGCAGCTTAGCAGGCTCCCTGGGCACTGAAGCTTTCTTT.

This chain connects TRBV7-6 to TRBJ1-5; tentative D call: TRBD1 (6 bases). Deletions cut 3 bases from V and 2 bases from J, with 11 bases between. Looked up from germline, CDR1 is SGHVS and CDR2 is FNYEAQ. CDR3 length: 15 amino acids. CDR3 region: CASSLGGLGNQPQHF. In nucleotides, the CDR3 is TGTGCCAGCAGCTTGGGGGGGCTTGGCAATCAGCCCCAGCATTTT.

The chain couples TRBV27 to TRBJ2-7; possibly TRBD2 for D (6 bases). The length of the CDR3 is 16 residues. V lost 5 bases and J 0 bases, leaving 17 bases between the germline ends. In germline, CDR1 is MNHEY, CDR2 SMNVEV (reference sequence). CDR3 amino acids: CASSQSPGLHSYEQYF. CDR3 bases: TGTGCCAGCAGTCAGTCTCCGGGACTTCACTCCTACGAGCAGTACTTC.

CDR3 bases: TGCGCCAGCAGCTTGGAATCGAGCCCGGGCACTGAAGCTTTCTTT. Its translation: CASSLESSPGTEAFF. The chain combines TRBV5-1 with TRBJ1-1; D ambiguous. V was shortened by 0 bases and J by 4 bases, with 13 bases between the two germline ends. Germline V CDR1 and CDR2: SGHRS, YFSETQ. The CDR3 has 15 residues.

CDR3 in DNA: TGTGCCAGCTCACCGTCGGGAGCAACTAATGAAAAACTGTTTTTT. Translated: CASSPSGATNEKLFF. The chain recombines TRBV18 with TRBJ1-4; D uncertain. Trimming left V 3 bases short and J 0 bases short, with 8 bases between. The CDR3 consists of 15 residues. The V gene's germline CDR1 is KGHSH and CDR2 LQKENI.

V gene TRBV21-1 combines with J gene TRBJ1-2; TRBD1 is the table's D call, not checked against the DNA. TRBV21-1 corresponds to a pseudogene. The CDR3 spans 16 residues. CDR3 sequence: CASSARDSTLKLGYTF. The DNA for the CDR3 is TGTGCCAGCAGCGCCCGGGACAGCACTCTTAAATTGGGCTACACCTTC.

V gene TRBV5-1 combines with J gene TRBJ2-3; D is uncertain. The CDR3 sequence is 14 residues long. Germline V CDR1 and CDR2: SGHRS, YFSETQ. V gave up 10 bases and J gave up 1 base, with 16 bases separating them. The CDR3 coding sequence is TGCGCCGGCTCGGATAGCAGAGGCACAGATACGCAGTATTTT. It translates to CAGSDSRGTDTQYF.

The rearrangement links TRBV7-2 to TRBJ2-7; tentative D call: TRBD2 (5 bases). The germline V gene has CDR1 SGHTA and CDR2 FQGNSA. The CDR3 length is 12 residues. Trimming removed 8 bases from V and 2 bases from J, with 10 bases in between. The CDR3 sequence: CASGRGAYEQYF. CDR3 nucleotides: TGTGCCAGCGGACGGGGAGCCTACGAGCAGTACTTC.

The chain is built from TRBV11-2 and TRBJ2-1; 11 positions match TRBD2. This CDR3 has 15 residues. CDR1 SGHAT and CDR2 FQNNGV come from the germline V gene. The V segment lost 5 bases and the J segment 5 bases; nucleotides outside the gene matches: 5. This CDR3 reads CASSQGLADHNEQFF. The CDR3 DNA reads TGTGCCAGCAGCCAGGGACTAGCGGATCACAATGAGCAGTTCTTC. The full variable domain, completed using reference TRBV11-2 and TRBJ2-1, is EAGVAQSPRYKIIEKRQSVAFWCNPISGHATLYWYQQILGQGPKLLIQFQNNGVVDDSQLPKDRFSAERLKGVDSTLKIQPAKLEDSAVYLCASSQGLADHNEQFFGPGTRLTVL.

The count of this clone is one. The rearrangement links TRBV9 to TRBJ2-1, with TRBD2 matching over 16 bases. The CDR3 is 20 residues long. Trimming cost V 4 bases and J 4 bases; bases outside gene matches: 14. Germline V gene sequence: CDR1 SGDLS, CDR2 YYNGEE. The CDR3 DNA sequence: TGTGCCAGCAGCAACAATCCCGGGACTAGCGGGAGGGTCGGTTACAATGAGCAGTTCTTC. Amino acid sequence: CASSNNPGTSGRVGYNEQFF.

The rearrangement joins TRBV5-1 to TRBJ2-3; the match to TRBD2 covers 7 bases. CDR1 SGHRS and CDR2 YFSETQ come from the germline V gene. The trim removed 7 bases at V and 3 bases at J, leaving 2 bases unmatched. This CDR3 comprises 12 residues. The CDR3 is CASGGETDTQYF. In DNA, the CDR3 is TGCGCCAGCGGGGGGGAGACAGATACGCAGTATTTT.

The CDR3 here is CASSETSGRANEQFF. The CDR3 DNA reads as TGTGCCAGCAGTGAAACTAGCGGGAGGGCCAATGAGCAGTTCTTC. The chain links TRBV2 to TRBJ2-1, with 13 nucleotides matching TRBD2. The CDR3 is made up of 15 amino acids. V lost 2 bases, J lost 6 bases, and 1 base stayed unmatched. The germline V gene encodes CDR1 SNHLY and CDR2 FYNNEI.

This clone was observed a few times. This chain uses TRBV6-5 with TRBJ2-1, with 9 nucleotides matching TRBD2. The CDR3 loop spans 16 amino acids. Germline-derived CDR1 and CDR2 are MNHEY and SVGAGI. V lost 2 bases and J lost 2; bases outside the gene matches: 4. CDR3 region: CASSYVPSGTYNEQFF. The CDR3 DNA is TGTGCCAGCAGTTACGTCCCTAGCGGGACCTACAATGAGCAGTTCTTC.